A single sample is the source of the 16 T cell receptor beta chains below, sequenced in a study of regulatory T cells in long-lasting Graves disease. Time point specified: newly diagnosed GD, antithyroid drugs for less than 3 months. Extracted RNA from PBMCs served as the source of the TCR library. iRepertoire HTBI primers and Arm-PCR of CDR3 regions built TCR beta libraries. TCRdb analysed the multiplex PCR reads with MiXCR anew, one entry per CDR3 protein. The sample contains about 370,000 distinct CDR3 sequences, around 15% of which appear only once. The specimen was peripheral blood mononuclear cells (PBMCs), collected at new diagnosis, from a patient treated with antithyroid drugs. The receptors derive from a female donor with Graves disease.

The CDR3 DNA sequence: TGTGCCAGCAGGCCTCCGGGACTAGCGGGAGTAGACAATGAGCAGTTCTTC. This codes for CASRPPGLAGVDNEQFF. This chain connects TRBV6-2 or TRBV6-3 to TRBJ2-1, with TRBD2 identical over 14 bases. The ends lost 6 bases at V and 5 bases at J; junction bases unmatched: 9. The CDR3 is made up of 17 amino acids. Germline CDR1 and CDR2: MNHEY and SVGEGT.

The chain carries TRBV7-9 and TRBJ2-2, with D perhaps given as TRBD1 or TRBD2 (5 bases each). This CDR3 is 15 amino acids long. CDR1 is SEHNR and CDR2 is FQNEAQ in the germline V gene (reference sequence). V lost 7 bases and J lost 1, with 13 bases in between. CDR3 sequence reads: CASIPRDGNTGELFF. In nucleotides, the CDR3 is TGTGCCAGCATCCCCAGGGACGGGAACACCGGGGAGCTGTTTTTT.

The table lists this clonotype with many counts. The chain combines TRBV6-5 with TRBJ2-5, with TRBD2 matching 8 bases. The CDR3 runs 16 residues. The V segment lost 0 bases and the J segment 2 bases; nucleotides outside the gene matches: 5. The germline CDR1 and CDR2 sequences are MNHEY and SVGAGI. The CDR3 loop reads CASSYSRSSGQETQYF. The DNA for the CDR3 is TGTGCCAGCAGTTACTCTAGGTCTAGCGGGCAAGAGACCCAGTACTTC.

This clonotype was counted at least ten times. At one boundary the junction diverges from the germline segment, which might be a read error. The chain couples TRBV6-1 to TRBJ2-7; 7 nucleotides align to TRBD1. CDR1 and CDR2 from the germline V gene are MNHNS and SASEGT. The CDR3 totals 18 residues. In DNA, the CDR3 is TGCGCCAGCAGTGACCTACCAAACGACAGGGACCTTTCCTACGAGCAGTACTTC. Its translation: CASSDLPNDRDLSYEQYF.

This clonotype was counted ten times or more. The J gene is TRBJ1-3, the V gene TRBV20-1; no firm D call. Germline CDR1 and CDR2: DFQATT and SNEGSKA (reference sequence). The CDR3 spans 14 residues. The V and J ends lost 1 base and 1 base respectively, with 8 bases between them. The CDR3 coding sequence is TGCAGTGCTAGAGTTATCAAGTCTGGAAACACCATATATTTT. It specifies CSARVIKSGNTIYF.

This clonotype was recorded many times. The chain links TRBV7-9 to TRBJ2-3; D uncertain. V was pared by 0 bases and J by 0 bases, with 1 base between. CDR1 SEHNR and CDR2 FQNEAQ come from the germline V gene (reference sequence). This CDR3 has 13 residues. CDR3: CASSLASTDTQYF. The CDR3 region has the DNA TGTGCCAGCAGCTTAGCTAGCACAGATACGCAGTATTTT.

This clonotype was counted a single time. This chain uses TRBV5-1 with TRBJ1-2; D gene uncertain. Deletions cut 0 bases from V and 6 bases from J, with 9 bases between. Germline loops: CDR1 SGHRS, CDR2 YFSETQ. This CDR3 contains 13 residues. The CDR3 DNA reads TGCGCCAGCAGCTTGGCCGGGATTGATGGCTACACCTTC. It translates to CASSLAGIDGYTF.

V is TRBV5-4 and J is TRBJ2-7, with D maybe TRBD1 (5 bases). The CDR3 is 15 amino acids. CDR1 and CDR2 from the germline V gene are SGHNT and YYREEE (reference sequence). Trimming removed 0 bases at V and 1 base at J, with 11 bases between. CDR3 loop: CASSLGQRASYEQYF. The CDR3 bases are TGTGCCAGCAGCTTGGGACAGCGCGCATCCTACGAGCAGTACTTC.

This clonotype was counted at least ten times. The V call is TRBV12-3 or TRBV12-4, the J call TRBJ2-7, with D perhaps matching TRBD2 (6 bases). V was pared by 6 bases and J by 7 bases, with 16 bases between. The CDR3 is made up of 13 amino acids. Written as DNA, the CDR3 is TGTGCCAGCAGGCTAGCGTACTACGGGGAGCAGTACTTC. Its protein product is CASRLAYYGEQYF.

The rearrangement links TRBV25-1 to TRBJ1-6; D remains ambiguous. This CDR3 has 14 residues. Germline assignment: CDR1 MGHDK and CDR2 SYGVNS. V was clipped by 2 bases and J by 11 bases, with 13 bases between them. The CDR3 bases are TGTGCCAGCAGTGAACCGGGCCGTTCCCCACCCCTCCACTTT. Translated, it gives CASSEPGRSPPLHF. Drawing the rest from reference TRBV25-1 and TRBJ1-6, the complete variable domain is EADIYQTPRYLVIGTGKKITLECSQTMGHDKMYWYQQDPGMELHLIHYSYGVNSTEKGDLSSESTVSRIRTEHFPLTLESARPSHTSQYLCASSEPGRSPPLHFGNGTRLTVT.

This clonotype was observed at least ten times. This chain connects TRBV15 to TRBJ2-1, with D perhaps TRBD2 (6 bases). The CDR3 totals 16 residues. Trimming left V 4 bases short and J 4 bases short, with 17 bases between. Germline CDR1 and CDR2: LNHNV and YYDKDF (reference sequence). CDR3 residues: CATSKMAGWEYNEQFF. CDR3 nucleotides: TGTGCCACCAGCAAGATGGCGGGATGGGAGTACAATGAGCAGTTCTTC.

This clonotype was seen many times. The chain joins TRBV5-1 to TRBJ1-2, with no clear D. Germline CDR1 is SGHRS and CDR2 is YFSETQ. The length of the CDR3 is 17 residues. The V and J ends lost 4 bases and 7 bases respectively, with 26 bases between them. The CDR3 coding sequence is TGCGCCAGCAGCCCTAAGAAGACCGGAGAATCATGGGCTGGCTACACCTTC. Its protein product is CASSPKKTGESWAGYTF.

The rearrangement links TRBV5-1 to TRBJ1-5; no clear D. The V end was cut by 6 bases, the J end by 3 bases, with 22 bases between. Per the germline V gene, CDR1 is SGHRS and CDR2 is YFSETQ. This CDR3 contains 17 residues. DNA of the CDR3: TGCGCCAGCAAACTGAGGCCCGGCAACGGCAACAATCAGCCCCAGCATTTT. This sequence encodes CASKLRPGNGNNQPQHF.

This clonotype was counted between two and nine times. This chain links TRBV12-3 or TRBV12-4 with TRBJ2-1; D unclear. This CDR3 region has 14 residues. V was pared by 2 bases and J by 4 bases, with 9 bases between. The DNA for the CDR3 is TGTGCCAGCAGTTTACCGGAATCTTACAATGAGCAGTTCTTC. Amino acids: CASSLPESYNEQFF.

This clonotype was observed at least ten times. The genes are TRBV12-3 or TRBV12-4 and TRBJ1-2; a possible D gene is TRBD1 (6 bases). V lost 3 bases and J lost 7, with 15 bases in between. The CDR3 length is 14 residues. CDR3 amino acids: CASSFNAGALGYTF. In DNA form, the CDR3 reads TGTGCCAGCAGTTTTAACGCAGGGGCCCTTGGCTACACCTTC.

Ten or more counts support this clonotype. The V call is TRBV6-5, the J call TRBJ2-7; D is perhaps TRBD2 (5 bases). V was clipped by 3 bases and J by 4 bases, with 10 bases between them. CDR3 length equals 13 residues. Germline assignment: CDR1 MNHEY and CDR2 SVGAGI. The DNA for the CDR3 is TGTGCCAGCAGTTATCTGAGAGGGTACGAGCAGTACTTC. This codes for CASSYLRGYEQYF.